The entry that follows covers one TCR beta chain sequence. This sample was included in a study of blood T cell repertoires in COVID-19. Across the study: Both acute and convalescent COVID-19 samples were obtained from the United States, Italy and Spain.

The length of the CDR3 is 15 residues. Germline V CDR1 and CDR2: LGHDT, YNNKEL (reference sequence). V lost 1 base and J lost 10, with 19 bases in between. TCRdb's copy holds only in-frame clones and misses some; the assay was immunoSEQ multiplex PCR. Of 250,000 to 350,000 clones in the sample, over 85% were seen once. The V gene is TRBV3-1 (or the pseudogene TRBV3-2), the J gene TRBJ2-5, with D perhaps matching TRBD1 (7 bases). The TCR sequence derives from a man between 60 and 75 years old who had recovered from COVID-19. Material: PBMCs or T cells enriched from blood (not recorded which). The DNA of the CDR3 is TGTGCCAGCAGCCAAGTGAGGCAGGGGGGAGTTGGCCAGTACTTC. This codes for CASSQVRQGGVGQYF.